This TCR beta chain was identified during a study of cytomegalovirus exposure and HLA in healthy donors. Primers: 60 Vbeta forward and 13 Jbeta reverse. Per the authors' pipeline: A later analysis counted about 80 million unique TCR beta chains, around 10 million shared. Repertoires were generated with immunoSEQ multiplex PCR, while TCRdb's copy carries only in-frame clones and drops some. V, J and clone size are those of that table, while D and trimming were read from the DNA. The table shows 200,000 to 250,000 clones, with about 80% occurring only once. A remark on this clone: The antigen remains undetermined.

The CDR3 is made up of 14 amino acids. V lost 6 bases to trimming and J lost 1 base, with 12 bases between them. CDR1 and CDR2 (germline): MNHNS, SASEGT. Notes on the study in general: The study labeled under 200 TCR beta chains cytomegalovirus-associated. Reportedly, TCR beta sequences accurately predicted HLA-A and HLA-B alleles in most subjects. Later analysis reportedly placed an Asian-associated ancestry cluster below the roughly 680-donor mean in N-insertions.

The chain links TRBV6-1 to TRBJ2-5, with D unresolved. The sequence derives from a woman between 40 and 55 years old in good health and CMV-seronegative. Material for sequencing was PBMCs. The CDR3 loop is CASSSERSQETQYF. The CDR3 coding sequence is TGTGCCAGCAGCTCCGAGCGATCCCAAGAGACCCAGTACTTC.